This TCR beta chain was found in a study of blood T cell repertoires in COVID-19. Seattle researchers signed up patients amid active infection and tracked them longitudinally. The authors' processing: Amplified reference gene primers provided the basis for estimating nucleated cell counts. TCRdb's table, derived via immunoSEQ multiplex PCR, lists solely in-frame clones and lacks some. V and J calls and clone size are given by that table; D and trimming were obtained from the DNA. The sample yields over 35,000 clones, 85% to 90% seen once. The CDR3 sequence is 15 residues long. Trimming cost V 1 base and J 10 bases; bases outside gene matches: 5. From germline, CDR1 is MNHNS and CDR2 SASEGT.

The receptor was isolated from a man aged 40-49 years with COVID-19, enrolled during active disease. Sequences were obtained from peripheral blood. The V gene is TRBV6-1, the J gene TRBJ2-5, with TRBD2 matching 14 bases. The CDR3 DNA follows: TGTGCCAGCAGTGAAGGGACTAGCGGGGGGATAGGCCAGTACTTC. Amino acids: CASSEGTSGGIGQYF.